These T cell receptor beta chains were read from a single sample in a study of T cell repertoires in cytomegalovirus infection. TCRdb reprocessed the reads via MiXCR and lists one record per CDR3 protein. The data contain hundreds of thousands of distinct CDR3 sequences, roughly 15% of them singletons. Sequencing input: PBMCs. These receptors came from a human donor in good health (CMV status not recorded). Some clones in this sample may be carry-over from other donors' samples. Both conserved end residues are part of each CDR3. A D gene is named only where the DNA matches it firmly. A clone size is listed for some rows: how often the clone was seen (once, few, many), or a class if it is expanded.

V	D	J	size	DNA	CDR3
TRBV10-3	TRBD2	TRBJ2-1	.	TGTGCCATCAGCAACAAGCTTAGCGGGCCCAATGAGCAGTTCTTC	CAISNKLSGPNEQFF
TRBV6-6	.	TRBJ2-4	few	TGTGCCAGCGCGGCAGCGAGTCCCAAAAACATTCAGTACTTC	CASAAASPKNIQYF
TRBV12-3/TRBV12-4	.	TRBJ1-3	.	TGTGCCAGCAGATACTCTGGAAACACCATATATTTT	CASRYSGNTIYF
TRBV7-2	TRBD1	TRBJ2-7	many	TGTGCCAGTAAGATCCAGGGGGCGGCTAACGAGCAGTACTTC	CASKIQGAANEQYF
TRBV19	TRBD1	TRBJ1-1	once	TGTGCCAGTAGTACCATCCTGACAGGGGCGAACACTGAAGCTTTCTTT	CASSTILTGANTEAFF
TRBV5-1	.	TRBJ2-2	few	TGCGCCAGCAGCTTGCCTGGGGGCAACACCGGGGAGCTGTTTTTT	CASSLPGGNTGELFF
TRBV6-4	.	TRBJ1-1	few	TGTGCCAGCGCGCGTCCCACTGAAGCTTTCTTT	CASARPTEAFF
TRBV20-1	TRBD2	TRBJ2-1	.	TGCAGTGCTACACCGGGACTAGCGGGGGGGGAAAGGGAGCAGTTCTTC	CSATPGLAGGEREQFF
TRBV20-1	.	TRBJ2-5	.	TGCAGTGCTAGTCGTCCCGGAGAGACCCAGTACTTC	CSASRPGETQYF
TRBV12-3/TRBV12-4	.	TRBJ1-6	.	TGTGCCAGCAGTTTGGGGGGGAGTCGTTCACCCCTCCACTTT	CASSLGGSRSPLHF
TRBV7-8	TRBD2	TRBJ2-1	many	TGTGCCAGCAGCTTTTCTAGCGGGGGGGCCGGCTCCTACAATGAGCAGTTCTTC	CASSFSSGGAGSYNEQFF
TRBV6-1	.	TRBJ1-1	.	TGTGCCAGCCAACAATGGACAGTAAACACTGAAGCTTTCTTT	CASQQWTVNTEAFF
TRBV6-6	TRBD1	TRBJ2-7	.	TGTGCCAGCAACAGAGGAGGACAGGGCTACGAGCAGTACTTC	CASNRGGQGYEQYF
TRBV28	.	TRBJ1-4	few	TGTGCCAGCCCCTTCCCCGGGAGAATTGGTGAAAAACTGTTTTTT	CASPFPGRIGEKLFF
TRBV24-1	.	TRBJ2-5	.	TGTGCCACCAGTGACTCGGGGGGCGCGGAGACCCAGTACTTC	CATSDSGGAETQYF
TRBV20-1	.	TRBJ1-1	once	TGCGGGGTTTTGGGGGCAGGGCGAGACACTGAAGCTTTCTTT	CGVLGAGRDTEAFF
TRBV6-1	.	TRBJ1-3	many	TGTGCCAGCAGTGGAATGGCTGGAAACACCATATATTTT	CASSGMAGNTIYF
TRBV7-8	.	TRBJ1-5	.	TGTGCCAGCAGCCCAAGGGTAGGGCAGGGCGGTCAGCCCCAGCATTTT	CASSPRVGQGGQPQHF
TRBV7-2	.	TRBJ2-3	many	TGTGCCAGCAGCTTAGTATCTTCTAACACAGATACGCAGTATTTT	CASSLVSSNTDTQYF
TRBV11-2	.	TRBJ1-1	many	TGTGCCAGCAGCTTAAGGGGTACGATCTCGAACACTGAAGCTTTCTTT	CASSLRGTISNTEAFF
TRBV7-9	TRBD1	TRBJ2-1	.	TGTGCCAGCAGCCCAGACAGGGGAGACAATGAGCAGTTCTTC	CASSPDRGDNEQFF
TRBV4-3	.	TRBJ1-6	few	TGCGCCAGCAGCCAAGATACAGGTCAGACTTCACCCCTCCACTTT	CASSQDTGQTSPLHF
TRBV7-2	.	TRBJ2-7	few	TGTGCCAGCAGCTCAGCGGGTACAGGGGTCTACTACGAGCAGTACTTC	CASSSAGTGVYYEQYF
TRBV7-2	.	TRBJ2-3	many	TGTGCCAGCAGCTTTGCGACCCCGGTGACGCAGTATTTT	CASSFATPVTQYF
TRBV10-3	.	TRBJ2-5	.	TGTGCCATCAGAGGGGGGGGTCCGGAGACCCAGTACTTC	CAIRGGGPETQYF
TRBV29-1	.	TRBJ2-3	few	TGCAGCGTTGGGACCCAGTACGAGGCGACAGATACGCAGTATTTT	CSVGTQYEATDTQYF
TRBV6-1	TRBD2	TRBJ2-3	many	TGTGCCAGCAGTTTCCAGACTAGCCCGAGCACAGATACGCAGTATTTT	CASSFQTSPSTDTQYF
TRBV4-2	.	TRBJ2-1	few	TGTGCCAGCAGCCACCTCCGGGATCAAAACAATGAGCAGTTCTTC	CASSHLRDQNNEQFF
TRBV7-2	TRBD1	TRBJ1-2	many	TGTGCCAGCAGCTCCGCGACAGGGTTACATGGCTACACCTTC	CASSSATGLHGYTF
TRBV7-6	.	TRBJ1-1	many	TGTGCCAGCAGCTTCGCCGCACGGACCGACGAACACACTGAAGCTTTCTTT	CASSFAARTDEHTEAFF
TRBV5-6	TRBD1	TRBJ1-1	.	TGTGCCAGCAGCGTACGGGACAGTGTATGGACTGAAGCTTTCTTT	CASSVRDSVWTEAFF
TRBV7-2	TRBD2	TRBJ2-3	many	TGTGCCAGCAGCCGTAGGCGGGGGTTTAGCACAGATACGCAGTATTTT	CASSRRRGFSTDTQYF
TRBV18	.	TRBJ2-7	few	TGTGCCAGCTCACCACCAATGGGGGCCGTCGAGCAGTACTTC	CASSPPMGAVEQYF
TRBV12-3/TRBV12-4	.	TRBJ1-4	many	TGTGCCAGCAGTTCCAGTTACGAAAAACTGTTTTTT	CASSSSYEKLFF
TRBV4-1	.	TRBJ2-3	few	TGCGCCAGCAGCCAAGATTCAGGGGCGGGCACAGATACGCAGTATTTT	CASSQDSGAGTDTQYF
TRBV7-9	TRBD1	TRBJ1-4	few	TGTGCCAGCAGCTTATCTCGGCGGGGTCGTCCGGACAGGGGTAATGAAAAACTGTTTTTT	CASSLSRRGRPDRGNEKLFF
TRBV4-2	.	TRBJ1-5	many	TGTGCCAGCAGCCAAGAGGCGGGGGGGTTTCAGCCCCAGCATTTT	CASSQEAGGFQPQHF
TRBV28	.	TRBJ1-1	.	TGTGCCAGCATCCATAGCCCAGGGACTGAAGCTTTCTTT	CASIHSPGTEAFF
TRBV2	.	TRBJ1-4	.	TGTGCCAGCAGCTCCATTGGGGGGTTTAATGAAAAACTGTTTTTT	CASSSIGGFNEKLFF
TRBV20-1	.	TRBJ2-1	many	TGCAGTGCTGAACGGTTAATTGGGGGCAATGAGCAGTTCTTC	CSAERLIGGNEQFF
TRBV20-1	TRBD1	TRBJ1-4	.	TGCAGTGCGGGGACAGGACAAGTAAAACTGTTTTTT	CSAGTGQVKLFF
TRBV7-2	.	TRBJ2-3	many	TGTGCCAGCAGCCTATACAGTTCTAGCACAGATACGCAGTATTTT	CASSLYSSSTDTQYF
TRBV7-2	TRBD2	TRBJ2-3	many	TGTGCCAGCAGCCAGCGGGGGAGTAGCACAGATACGCAGTATTTT	CASSQRGSSTDTQYF
TRBV4-2	.	TRBJ2-1	few	TGTGCCAGCAGCCAGGATAGGGACACCTCCTACAATGAGCAGTTCTTC	CASSQDRDTSYNEQFF
TRBV20-1	TRBD2	TRBJ2-1	.	TGCTGTGCTAGTTCGGGGGGGGGCGGTGTGAATGAGCAGTTCTTC	CCASSGGGGVNEQFF
TRBV19	.	TRBJ1-2	.	TGTGCCAGTAGTATAGATCGGCGGATTAACTATGGCTACACCTTC	CASSIDRRINYGYTF
TRBV7-2	.	TRBJ2-2	few	TGTGCCAGCAGCTTCGCGGGGGCGGTCGGGGAGCTGTTTTTT	CASSFAGAVGELFF
TRBV27	TRBD1	TRBJ2-1	many	TGTGCCAGCAGTTCGAAAATACAGGGGGCGAATGAGCAGTTCTTC	CASSSKIQGANEQFF
TRBV27	.	TRBJ2-7	few	TGTGCCAGCAGTAGTTTGTTGGCAGGCGATTACGAGCAGTACTTC	CASSSLLAGDYEQYF
TRBV7-3	TRBD2	TRBJ2-1	many	TGTGCCAGCAGCCCGACTAGCGGGGGGGCCAATGAGCAGTTCTTC	CASSPTSGGANEQFF
TRBV5-3	TRBD1	TRBJ2-5	.	TGTGCCAGCAGCTTGGGACAGACTCAAGAGACCCAGTACTTC	CASSLGQTQETQYF
TRBV6-2/TRBV6-3	TRBD2	TRBJ2-3	many	TGTGCCAGCAGTTACTCCAGCGGGGATATTTACGGCACAGATACGCAGTATTTT	CASSYSSGDIYGTDTQYF
TRBV28	.	TRBJ1-1	few	TGTGCCAGCAGTCAAATCTGGGGACCCACTGAAGCTTTCTTT	CASSQIWGPTEAFF
TRBV7-9	.	TRBJ2-7	few	TGTGCCAGCAGCTTATTGGCCTACTACGAGCAGTACTTC	CASSLLAYYEQYF
TRBV20-1	.	TRBJ1-2	few	TGCAGTGCTCTGACGGGGTCGGTGATGAGCTACACCTTC	CSALTGSVMSYTF